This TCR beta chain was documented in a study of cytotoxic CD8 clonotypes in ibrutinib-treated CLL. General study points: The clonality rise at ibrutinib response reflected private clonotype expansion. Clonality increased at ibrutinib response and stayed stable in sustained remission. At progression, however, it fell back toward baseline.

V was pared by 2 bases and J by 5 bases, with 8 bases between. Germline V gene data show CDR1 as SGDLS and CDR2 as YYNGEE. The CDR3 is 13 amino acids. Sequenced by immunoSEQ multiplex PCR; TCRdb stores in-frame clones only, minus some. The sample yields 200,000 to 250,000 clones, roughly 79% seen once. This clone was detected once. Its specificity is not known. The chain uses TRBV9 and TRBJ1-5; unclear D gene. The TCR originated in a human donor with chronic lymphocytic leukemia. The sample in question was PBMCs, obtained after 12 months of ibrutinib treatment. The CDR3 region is CASSVRPDQPQHF. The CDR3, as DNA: TGTGCCAGCAGCGTGAGGCCGGATCAGCCCCAGCATTTT.